The 25 T cell receptor beta chains below all came from one sample that was sequenced in a study of identical twins. A single record per CDR3 protein comes from TCRdb applying MiXCR to the 5' RACE reads. This table holds about 160,000 distinct CDR3 sequences, roughly 3.3% found once. Sequenced sample: memory T cells sorted from blood. These TCRs come from a man between 18 and 29 years old in good health.

This clonotype was seen at least ten times. V is TRBV6-1 and J is TRBJ2-3, with D tentatively TRBD2 (6 bases). The CDR3 runs 15 residues. Trimming took 7 bases from V and 1 from J, leaving 15 bases between them. Germline V gives CDR1 MNHNS, CDR2 SASEGT. CDR3 in DNA: TGTGCCAGCAAGTCCGGGGGAGGAGGCACAGATACGCAGTATTTT. Its translation is CASKSGGGGTDTQYF.

This clonotype was detected ten times or more. The chain links TRBV29-1 to TRBJ2-5, with no clear D. From germline, CDR1 is SQVTM and CDR2 ANQGSEA. The CDR3 totals 12 residues. The V end lost 4 bases, the J end lost 3 bases, and 9 bases lay between the germline ends. CDR3 in DNA: TGCAGCGTTGGGCTTAGGGAAGAGACCCAGTACTTC. Protein sequence: CSVGLREETQYF.

This clonotype was observed at least ten times. This chain joins TRBV11-2 and TRBJ2-5; no firm D call. This CDR3 has 12 amino acids. Germline CDR1 SGHAT, CDR2 FQNNGV. V gave up 5 bases and J gave up 5 bases, with 9 bases separating them. CDR3 sequence: CASSDLGETQYF. The CDR3 DNA reads TGTGCCAGCAGCGACCTAGGGGAGACCCAGTACTTC.

The chain carries TRBV7-8 and TRBJ2-2; the match to TRBD2 covers 10 bases. Germline V lookup: CDR1 SGHVS, CDR2 FQNEAQ. CDR3 length equals 16 residues. Trimming cost V 7 bases and J 2 bases; bases outside gene matches: 7. CDR3 coding DNA: TGTGCCAGCACCCCATTACTAGCGGGAAACACCGGGGAGCTGTTTTTT. Its translation is CASTPLLAGNTGELFF.

This clonotype was seen ten or more times. The rearrangement uses TRBV7-9 and TRBJ2-7; tentatively, D is TRBD2 (5 bases). Germline-derived CDR1 and CDR2 are SEHNR and FQNEAQ (reference sequence). Trimming took 4 bases from V and 4 from J, leaving 11 bases between them. The CDR3 length is 13 residues. Here the CDR3 reads CASSYSGNYEQYF. The CDR3 nucleotides read TGTGCCAGCAGCTATTCCGGGAATTACGAGCAGTACTTC.

This clonotype was observed many times. V usage is TRBV5-1 and J usage is TRBJ2-2, with D unresolved. Germline lookup yields CDR1 SGHRS and CDR2 YFSETQ. The length of the CDR3 is 15 residues. Between the trimmed V and J ends, which lost 1 base and 0 bases, there was a span of 7 bases. CDR3 sequence: CASSLSLTNTGELFF. In nucleotides, the CDR3 is TGCGCCAGCAGCTTGAGTCTGACGAACACCGGGGAGCTGTTTTTT.

This clonotype has a count of ten or more. This chain links TRBV11-2 with TRBJ2-7; 8 bases are a match to TRBD1. The CDR3 contains 14 residues. Trimming removed 2 bases from V and 7 bases from J; junction bases left unmatched: 7. From germline, CDR1 is SGHAT and CDR2 FQNNGV. CDR3 sequence: CASSLSQGALEQYV. CDR3 DNA: TGTGCCAGCAGCTTAAGCCAGGGGGCGTTGGAGCAGTACGTC.

This clonotype was picked up many times. This chain links TRBV5-1 with TRBJ2-1; D is perhaps TRBD2 (6 bases). Deletions cut 2 bases from V and 8 bases from J, with 14 bases between. The CDR3 is 14 residues long. From germline, CDR1 is SGHRS and CDR2 YFSETQ. The CDR3 here is CASSFGGKGHEQFF. The CDR3 DNA is TGCGCCAGCAGCTTCGGCGGGAAGGGCCATGAGCAGTTCTTC.

This clonotype was recorded many times. This sequence joins TRBV20-1 and TRBJ1-5; D unresolved. V dropped 6 bases and J dropped 6 bases, with 9 bases sitting between them. CDR1 is DFQATT, CDR2 SNEGSKA, per germline (reference sequence). This CDR3 has 11 amino acids. Here the CDR3 DNA reads TGCAGTGCCTCCGCCAGTCAGCCCCAGCATTTT. Protein: CSASASQPQHF.

Many counts were recorded for this clonotype. The V call is TRBV7-2, the J call TRBJ2-3; D is perhaps TRBD1 (5 bases). CDR1 SGHTA and CDR2 FQGNSA come from the germline V gene. The CDR3 runs to 13 residues. The V end lost 5 bases, the J end lost 0 bases, and 6 bases lay between the germline ends. CDR3: CASSKGSTDTQYF. The CDR3 region has the DNA TGTGCCAGCAGCAAGGGGAGCACAGATACGCAGTATTTT.

Ten or more counts support this clonotype. This may be a read error, as it is one base from a much larger clone. The V call is TRBV7-9, the J call TRBJ2-2; D gene uncertain. From germline, CDR1 is SEHNR and CDR2 FQNEAQ (reference sequence). CDR3 length: 14 residues. Trimming took 1 base from V and 1 from J, leaving 4 bases between them. This CDR3 reads CASSLDGNTGELFF. CDR3 sequence (DNA): TGTGCCAGCAGCTTAGACGGGAACACCGGGGAGCTGTTTTTT.

Ten or more counts support this clonotype. The chain uses TRBV12-3 or TRBV12-4 and TRBJ1-1; no clear D. CDR3 length: 12 amino acids. V lost 6 bases and J lost 6, with 11 bases in between. The CDR3 is CASRVGVSEAFF. The CDR3 nucleotides read TGTGCCAGCAGAGTGGGAGTTTCTGAAGCTTTCTTT.

Many counts were recorded for this clonotype. V is TRBV6-1 and J is TRBJ2-7; D gene unclear. Germline assignment: CDR1 MNHNS and CDR2 SASEGT. This CDR3 comprises 14 residues. Trimming removed 1 base from V and 0 bases from J, with 7 bases in between. For the CDR3, the DNA is TGTGCCAGCAGTGAAGAAGACCCCTCCTACGAGCAGTACGTC. Translating it yields CASSEEDPSYEQYV.

This clonotype appeared many times. The CDR3 loop reads CASTRDLVSLSNEQFF. The CDR3 DNA follows: TGTGCCAGCACCCGGGACTTAGTAAGTCTTTCCAATGAGCAGTTCTTC. The V gene is TRBV2, the J gene TRBJ2-1, with D possibly being TRBD2 (6 bases). The CDR3 totals 16 residues. V lost 7 bases, J lost 6 bases, and 22 bases lay in between. The germline gives CDR1 SNHLY, CDR2 FYNNEI.

This clonotype was counted a few times. V usage is TRBV9 and J usage is TRBJ2-1; D uncertain. CDR1 and CDR2 from the germline V gene are SGDLS and YYNGEE. This CDR3 has 11 amino acids. Deletions cut 3 bases from V and 5 bases from J, with 3 bases between. The CDR3: CASSGHNEQFF. The CDR3 DNA follows: TGTGCCAGCAGCGGCCACAATGAGCAGTTCTTC.

In this sample, this clonotype turned up many times. The chain couples TRBV6-2 or TRBV6-3 to TRBJ2-2; D not resolved. The germline V gene encodes CDR1 MNHEY and CDR2 SVGEGT. Trimming took 3 bases from V and 6 from J, leaving 14 bases between them. This CDR3 has 15 amino acids. CDR3 residues: CASSYLRDGAGELFF. DNA of the CDR3: TGTGCCAGCAGTTATTTAAGGGATGGAGCCGGGGAGCTGTTTTTT.

This clonotype was seen many times. The CDR3 nucleotides read TGTGCCAGCAGCGTAGCGGTGACCCAGTACTTC. This translates into CASSVAVTQYF. This chain connects TRBV11-2 to TRBJ2-5; possibly TRBD2 for D (6 bases). The CDR3 has 11 residues. V lost 5 bases to trimming and J lost 7 bases, with 8 bases between them. CDR1 SGHAT and CDR2 FQNNGV come from the germline V gene.

J is TRBJ1-4 and V is TRBV4-2; a possible D gene is TRBD1 (5 bases). Trimming pared 2 bases from V and 5 bases from J, leaving 15 bases between. The CDR3 sequence is 16 residues long. The germline CDR1 and CDR2 sequences are LGHNA and YNFKEQ. The CDR3 is CASSQSNQGSNEKLFF. In nucleotides, the CDR3 is TGTGCCAGCAGCCAAAGTAATCAGGGTTCGAATGAAAAACTGTTTTTT.

The V and J genes are TRBV6-5 and TRBJ1-5; TRBD1 is a possible D gene (5 bases). V lost 4 bases and J 3 bases, leaving 13 bases between the germline ends. Per germline, CDR1 MNHEY and CDR2 SVGAGI. This CDR3 spans 15 amino acids. CDR3 loop: CASSSMEGYNQPQHF. The CDR3 DNA reads as TGTGCCAGCAGTTCCATGGAGGGGTACAATCAGCCCCAGCATTTT.

This clonotype was recorded many times. The chain is built from TRBV6-5 and TRBJ2-3; no reliable D call. V lost 2 bases and J lost 10, with 10 bases in between. The length of the CDR3 is 12 residues. Germline V gene lookup returns CDR1 MNHEY and CDR2 SVGAGI. As DNA, the CDR3 is TGTGCCAGCAGTTACACCGGGTCGCCGCAGTATTTT. Encoded protein: CASSYTGSPQYF.

There are many counts of this clonotype. V usage is TRBV7-9 and J usage is TRBJ2-2; 7 nucleotides line up with TRBD1. Trimming cost V 8 bases and J 1 base; bases outside gene matches: 4. Germline V gene sequence: CDR1 SEHNR, CDR2 FQNEAQ (reference sequence). CDR3 length: 14 amino acids. The CDR3 spells CASGDRVNTGELFF. CDR3 bases: TGTGCCAGCGGAGACAGGGTGAACACCGGGGAGCTGTTTTTT.

This clonotype was seen many times. For the CDR3, the DNA is TGCGCCAGCAGCACTAGCTCGGGACTAGCGGGAGACAATGAGCAGTTCTTC. Amino acids: CASSTSSGLAGDNEQFF. J is TRBJ2-1 and V is TRBV5-1; TRBD2 matches at 14 bases. The CDR3 covers 17 residues. J was trimmed by 5 bases and V by 4 bases; bases with no gene match: 8. The V gene's germline CDR1 is SGHRS and CDR2 YFSETQ.

This clonotype was picked up many times. The CDR3 loop is CAWASGLAGLGEQFF. The DNA for the CDR3 is TGTGCCTGGGCCTCTGGACTAGCGGGACTCGGGGAGCAGTTCTTC. The chain employs TRBV30 and TRBJ2-1; 12 bases align to TRBD2. The CDR3 covers 15 residues. The ends lost 5 bases at V and 10 bases at J; junction bases unmatched: 12. Germline V gene data show CDR1 as GTSNPN and CDR2 as SVGIG (reference sequence).

This clonotype was found many times. The chain links TRBV12-3 or TRBV12-4 to TRBJ2-2; the match to TRBD2 covers 8 bases. The CDR3 has 15 amino acids. The ends lost 7 bases at V and 3 bases at J; junction bases unmatched: 7. CDR3 region: CASTFSGTYTGELFF. CDR3 coding DNA: TGTGCCAGCACTTTTAGCGGGACATACACCGGGGAGCTGTTTTTT.

This clonotype was picked up many times. The chain uses TRBV19 and TRBJ2-1, with D unclear. This CDR3 has 15 amino acids. In germline, CDR1 is LNHDA, CDR2 SQIVND (reference sequence). V lost 2 bases to trimming and J lost 6 bases, with 14 bases between them. CDR3 residues: CASSIQFDVPNEQFF. The CDR3 coding sequence is TGTGCCAGTAGTATACAGTTTGATGTCCCCAATGAGCAGTTCTTC.